This T cell receptor (beta chain) was identified in a study of cytomegalovirus exposure and HLA in healthy donors. This clone was recorded once. With 6 bases removed from V and 4 bases from J, the gap between germline ends came to 16 bases. Germline V gene sequence: CDR1 MGHDK, CDR2 SYGVNS. The CDR3 contains 14 residues. TCRdb's copy holds only in-frame clones and misses some; the assay was immunoSEQ multiplex PCR. Among tens of thousands of clones, 85% to 95% were seen once, and the ten largest hold approximately 1.3%. This TCR derives from a man aged 18 to 29 in good health and CMV-seropositive. The sequencing sample was made of PBMCs. V is TRBV25-1 and J is TRBJ2-7; D unclear. CDR3 in amino acids: CASRSPRLRYEQYF. CDR3 coding DNA: TGTGCCAGCAGATCCCCCCGGCTGCGGTACGAGCAGTACTTC.